This entry describes one TCR beta chain. What it recognizes is unknown. Germline loops: CDR1 SGHTA, CDR2 FQGTGA. CDR3 length: 15 amino acids. V shed 5 bases, J shed 2 bases, and the junction held 7 bases outside the gene matches. Assay used: immunoSEQ multiplex PCR; TCRdb lists only in-frame clones, some missing. In the table there are roughly 30,000 clones, more than 85% of which are singletons. The data belong to a study of OX40 agonist ivuxolimab in advanced cancers. Autoimmune disease history or systemic immunosuppression excluded patients. The study's findings and limits: The study did not work out the antigen specificity of the expanded peripheral T cells. Low normalized T-cell clonal expansion also characterized some of the nonresponders.

The chain joins TRBV7-3 to TRBJ2-7; TRBD1 matches at 9 bases. The source material was CD4+ or CD8+ T cells sorted from blood, sampled in a trial of the OX40 agonist ivuxolimab. The sequence derives from an adult with an advanced solid tumor such as melanoma, head and neck, liver or kidney cancer. The DNA for the CDR3 is TGTGCCAGCAGCGTTACCGGGACAGGGCCCTACGAGCAGTACTTC. It encodes CASSVTGTGPYEQYF.